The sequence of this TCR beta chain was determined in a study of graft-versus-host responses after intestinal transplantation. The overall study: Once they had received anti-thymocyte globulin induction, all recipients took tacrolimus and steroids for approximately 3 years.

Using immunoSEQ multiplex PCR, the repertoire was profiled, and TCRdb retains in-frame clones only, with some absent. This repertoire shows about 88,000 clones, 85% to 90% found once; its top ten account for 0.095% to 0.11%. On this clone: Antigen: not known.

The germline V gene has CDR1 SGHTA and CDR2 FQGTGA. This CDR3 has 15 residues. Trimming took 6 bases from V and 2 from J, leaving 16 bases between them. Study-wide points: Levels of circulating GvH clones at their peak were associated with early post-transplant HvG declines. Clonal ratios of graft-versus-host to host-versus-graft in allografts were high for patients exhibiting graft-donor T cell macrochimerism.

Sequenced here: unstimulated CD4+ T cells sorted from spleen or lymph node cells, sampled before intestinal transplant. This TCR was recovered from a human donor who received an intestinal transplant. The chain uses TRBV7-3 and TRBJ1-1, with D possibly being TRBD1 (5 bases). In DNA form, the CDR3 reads TGTGCCAGCAGACAAAACCCAGGGCCCAACACTGAAGCTTTCTTT. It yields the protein CASRQNPGPNTEAFF.